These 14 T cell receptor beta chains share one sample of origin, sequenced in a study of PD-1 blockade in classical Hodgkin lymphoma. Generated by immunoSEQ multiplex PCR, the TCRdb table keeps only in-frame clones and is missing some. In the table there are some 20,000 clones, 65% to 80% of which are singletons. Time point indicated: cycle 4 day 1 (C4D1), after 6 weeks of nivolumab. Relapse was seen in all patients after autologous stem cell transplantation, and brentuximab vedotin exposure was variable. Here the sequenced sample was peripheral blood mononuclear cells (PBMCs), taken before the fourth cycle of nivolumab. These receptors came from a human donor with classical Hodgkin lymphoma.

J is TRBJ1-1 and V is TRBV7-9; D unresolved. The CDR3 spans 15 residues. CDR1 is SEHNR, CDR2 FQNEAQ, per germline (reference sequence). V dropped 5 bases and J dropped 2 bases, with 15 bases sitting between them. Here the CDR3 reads CASSPDFLFNTEAFF. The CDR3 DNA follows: TGTGCCAGCAGCCCGGACTTTTTGTTTAACACTGAAGCTTTCTTT.

Here the CDR3 DNA reads TGTGCCAGCAGTTACTCTACGGTGCAGTTCTTC. It yields the protein CASSYSTVQFF. The chain uses TRBV6-5 and TRBJ2-1; D remains ambiguous. The germline V gene has CDR1 MNHEY and CDR2 SVGAGI. V was cut by 0 bases and J by 12 bases, with 6 bases left in between. The CDR3 is 11 amino acids.

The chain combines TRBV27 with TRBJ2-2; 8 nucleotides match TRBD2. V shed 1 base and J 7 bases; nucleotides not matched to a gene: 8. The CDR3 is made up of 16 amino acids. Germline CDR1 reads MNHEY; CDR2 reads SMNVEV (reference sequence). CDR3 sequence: CASSLLPGGRGGELFF. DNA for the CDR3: TGTGCCAGCAGTTTATTGCCGGGAGGGCGGGGCGGGGAGCTGTTTTTT.

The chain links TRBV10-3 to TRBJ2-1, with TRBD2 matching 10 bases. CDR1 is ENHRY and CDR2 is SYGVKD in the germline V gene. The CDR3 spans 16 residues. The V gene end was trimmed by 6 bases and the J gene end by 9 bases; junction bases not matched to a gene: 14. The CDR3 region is CAIRGTTRLAGAEQFF. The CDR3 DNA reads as TGTGCCATCAGGGGAACCACGAGGCTAGCGGGAGCTGAGCAGTTCTTC.

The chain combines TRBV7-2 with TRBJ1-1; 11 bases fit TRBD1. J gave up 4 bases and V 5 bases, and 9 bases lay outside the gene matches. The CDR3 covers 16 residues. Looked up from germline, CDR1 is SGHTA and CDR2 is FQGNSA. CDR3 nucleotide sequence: TGTGCCAGCAGCCCACGCGGACAGGGGGCGGTCACTGAAGCTTTCTTT. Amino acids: CASSPRGQGAVTEAFF.

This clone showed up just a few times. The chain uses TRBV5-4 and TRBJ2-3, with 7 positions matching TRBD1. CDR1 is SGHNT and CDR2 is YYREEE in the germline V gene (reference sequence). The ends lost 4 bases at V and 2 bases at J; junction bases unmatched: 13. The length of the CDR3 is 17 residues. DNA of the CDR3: TGTGCCAGCAGCAAAAATCACGGGACAGCGTCCACAGATACGCAGTATTTT. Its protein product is CASSKNHGTASTDTQYF.

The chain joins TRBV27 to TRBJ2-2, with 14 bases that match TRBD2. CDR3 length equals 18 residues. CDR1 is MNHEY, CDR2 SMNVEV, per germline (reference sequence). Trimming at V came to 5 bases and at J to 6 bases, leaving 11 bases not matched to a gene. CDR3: CASSPRLAGGLLAGELFF. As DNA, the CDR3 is TGTGCCAGCAGTCCGCGACTAGCGGGGGGGCTATTGGCCGGGGAGCTGTTTTTT.

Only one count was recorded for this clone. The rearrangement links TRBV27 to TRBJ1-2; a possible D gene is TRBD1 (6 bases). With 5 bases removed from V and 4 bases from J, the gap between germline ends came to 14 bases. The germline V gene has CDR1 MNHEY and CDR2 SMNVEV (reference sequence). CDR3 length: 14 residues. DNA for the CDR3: TGTGCCAGCAGTCTTGCAGGGGCGTCCTATGGCTACACCTTC. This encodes CASSLAGASYGYTF.

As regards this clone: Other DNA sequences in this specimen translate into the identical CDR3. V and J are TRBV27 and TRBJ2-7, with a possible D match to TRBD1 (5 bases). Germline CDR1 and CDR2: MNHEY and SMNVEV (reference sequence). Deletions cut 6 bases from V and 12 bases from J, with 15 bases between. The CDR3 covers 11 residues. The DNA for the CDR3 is TGTGCCAGCAGGGACCGACAGTATCCGTACGTC. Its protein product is CASRDRQYPYV.

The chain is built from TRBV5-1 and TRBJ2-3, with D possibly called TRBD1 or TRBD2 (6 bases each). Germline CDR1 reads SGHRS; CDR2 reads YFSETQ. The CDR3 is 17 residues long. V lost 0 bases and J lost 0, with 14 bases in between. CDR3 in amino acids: CASSLVKGGSSTDTQYF. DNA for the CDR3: TGCGCCAGCAGCTTGGTGAAGGGGGGATCTAGCACAGATACGCAGTATTTT.

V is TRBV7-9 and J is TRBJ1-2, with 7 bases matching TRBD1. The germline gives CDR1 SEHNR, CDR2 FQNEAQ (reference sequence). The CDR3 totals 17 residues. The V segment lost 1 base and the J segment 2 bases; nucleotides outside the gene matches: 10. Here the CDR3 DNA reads TGTGCCAGCAGCTTAGATGGGAGACAGGGAGGGAACTATGGCTACACCTTC. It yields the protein CASSLDGRQGGNYGYTF.

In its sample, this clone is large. The CDR3 loop reads CASSYQADTEAFF. The CDR3 DNA reads TGTGCCAGCAGCTATCAGGCGGACACTGAAGCTTTCTTT. J is TRBJ1-1 and V is TRBV5-5; D uncertain. V was clipped by 3 bases and J by 3 bases, with 9 bases between them. The CDR3 contains 13 residues. CDR1 SGHKS and CDR2 YYEKEE come from the germline V gene (reference sequence). The full variable domain, rest sourced from reference TRBV5-5 and TRBJ1-1, is DAGVTQSPTHLIKTRGQQVTLRCSPISGHKSVSWYQQVLGQGPQFIFQYYEKEERGRGNFPDRFSARQFPNYSSELNVNALLLGDSALYLCASSYQADTEAFFGQGTRLTVV.

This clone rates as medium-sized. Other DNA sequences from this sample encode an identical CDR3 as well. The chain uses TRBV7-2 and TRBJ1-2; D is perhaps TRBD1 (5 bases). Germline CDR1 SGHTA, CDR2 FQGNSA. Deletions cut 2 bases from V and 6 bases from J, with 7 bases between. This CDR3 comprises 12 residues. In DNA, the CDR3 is TGTGCCAGCAGCTTAATAGGGGATGGCTACACCTTC. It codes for CASSLIGDGYTF. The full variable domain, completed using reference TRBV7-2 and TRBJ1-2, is GAGVSQSPSNKVTEKGKDVELRCDPISGHTALYWYRQSLGQGLEFLIYFQGNSAPDKSGLPSDRFSAERTGGSVSTLTIQRTQQEDSAVYLCASSLIGDGYTFGSGTRLTVV.

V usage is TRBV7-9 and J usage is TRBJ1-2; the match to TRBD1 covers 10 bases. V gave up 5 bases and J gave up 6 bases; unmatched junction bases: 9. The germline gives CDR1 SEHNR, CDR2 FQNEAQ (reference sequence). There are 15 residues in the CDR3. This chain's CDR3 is CASSTGTGAENGYTF. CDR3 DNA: TGTGCCAGCAGCACCGGGACAGGGGCTGAGAATGGCTACACCTTC.